Each of the 10 T cell receptor beta chains below was sequenced from the same sample in a study of B cell selection in AIRE deficiency. Assay used: immunoSEQ multiplex PCR; TCRdb lists only in-frame clones, some missing. This repertoire shows tens of thousands of clones, less than 97% found once; its top ten account for 0.2% to 0.25%. Sorting defined conventional CD4 T cells as CD4+CD127+. The sample comprised CD4+CD127+ conventional T cells sorted from PBMCs. Receptors originate from a human donor in good health.

The chain combines TRBV30 with TRBJ1-4, with TRBD1 matching over 7 bases. From germline, CDR1 is GTSNPN and CDR2 SVGIG (reference sequence). The CDR3 runs to 14 residues. Unmatched junction bases numbered 9, after V lost 4 bases and J lost 7 bases. The CDR3 bases are TGTGCCTGGACCCGACAGGGTTGGGGTGAAAAACTGTTTTTT. Translated, it gives CAWTRQGWGEKLFF.

This sequence joins TRBV10-3 and TRBJ1-6; TRBD1 agrees at 7 bases. The CDR3 is made up of 16 amino acids. CDR1 and CDR2 (germline): ENHRY, SYGVKD. The V and J ends lost 4 bases and 1 base, in that order; junction bases with no gene match: 4. DNA of the CDR3: TGTGCCATCAGTGCCGCGACAGGGTCCTATAATTCACCCCTCCACTTT. Encoded protein: CAISAATGSYNSPLHF.

The V and J genes are TRBV6-1 and TRBJ1-2; tentatively, D is TRBD1 (5 bases). The CDR3 spans 13 residues. Germline values: CDR1 MNHNS, CDR2 SASEGT. V was cut by 11 bases and J by 0 bases, with 13 bases left in between. The DNA of the CDR3 is TGTGCCTCCGGGGCCCAGGCTAACTATGGCTACACCTTC. Protein product: CASGAQANYGYTF.

V and J are TRBV6-1 and TRBJ1-1; the D is unclear. The ends were cut back, 0 bases at V and 3 bases at J, with 8 bases in the middle. The CDR3 runs to 14 residues. The germline gives CDR1 MNHNS, CDR2 SASEGT. In DNA form, the CDR3 reads TGTGCCAGCAGTGAAGCGGTGTGGGACACTGAAGCTTTCTTT. This translates into CASSEAVWDTEAFF.

V usage is TRBV28 and J usage is TRBJ2-6, with 10 bases lining up with TRBD1. Germline trimming cut 2 bases from V and 1 base from J; bases unmatched to any gene: 5. CDR3 length: 18 residues. Germline CDR1 and CDR2: MDHEN and SYDVKM. CDR3 loop: CASSLRGQGISGANVLTF. The CDR3 DNA reads TGTGCCAGCAGTTTAAGGGGACAGGGGATATCTGGGGCCAACGTCCTGACTTTC.

The chain joins TRBV2 to TRBJ2-5, with D possibly matching TRBD1 (6 bases). Trimming took off 6 bases at V and 0 bases at J, with 11 bases between the two ends. The CDR3 has 14 amino acids. Germline V gene lookup returns CDR1 SNHLY and CDR2 FYNNEI. CDR3 sequence (DNA): TGTGCCAGCAGAGCAGGGGAACACCAAGAGACCCAGTACTTC. Translating gives CASRAGEHQETQYF.

Only one count was recorded for this clone. The V call is TRBV6-1, the J call TRBJ1-2; D unresolved. The germline gives CDR1 MNHNS, CDR2 SASEGT. The length of the CDR3 is 13 residues. V dropped 7 bases and J dropped 1 base, with 10 bases sitting between them. The CDR3 protein is CASNDRVNYGYTF. CDR3 in DNA: TGTGCCAGCAACGACCGAGTTAACTATGGCTACACCTTC.

V gene TRBV28 combines with J gene TRBJ2-2; unclear D gene. V was clipped by 8 bases and J by 4 bases, with 8 bases between them. Looked up from germline, CDR1 is MDHEN and CDR2 is SYDVKM. The CDR3 extends over 12 amino acids. The CDR3 DNA reads as TGTGCCAGCGGTTACGGCACCGGGGAGCTGTTTTTT. Residues: CASGYGTGELFF.

V usage is TRBV7-9 and J usage is TRBJ2-7; 12 bases line up with TRBD1. The germline CDR1 and CDR2 sequences are SEHNR and FQNEAQ (reference sequence). V lost 1 base and J lost 12; bases outside the gene matches: 13. There are 16 residues in the CDR3. The CDR3 DNA reads as TGTGCCAGCAGCTTAGTCGGGACAGGGGGCGCATTCGGCTCGTACTTC. Translated, it gives CASSLVGTGGAFGSYF.

The genes are TRBV6-1 and TRBJ2-7; TRBD2 matches at 8 bases. The V and J ends lost 3 bases and 2 bases, in that order; junction bases with no gene match: 6. Germline assignment: CDR1 MNHNS and CDR2 SASEGT. This CDR3 is built from 15 residues. The CDR3 DNA follows: TGTGCCAGCAGTGATAGGGCGGGAGGCCCCTACGAGCAGTACTTC. Its translation is CASSDRAGGPYEQYF.